This T cell receptor beta chain derives from a study of cytomegalovirus exposure and HLA in healthy donors (dated by TCRdb to about 2017). Broadly, across the study: According to a later analysis, one platform produced both the 120 validation repertoires and the 550 to 800 repertoires of the first cohort. The study aimed to test whether cataloging public T cell receptors could reveal signatures of past pathogen exposure. Along with the approximately 620-subject first cohort, a separate validation cohort of over a hundred different subjects was used. The study combined high-throughput TCR immunosequencing, statistical association of individual TCRs with disease status, and machine learning to predict cytomegalovirus infection status. Study-level results and caveats: According to the authors, the approach could potentially be generalized to other disease states and immunological phenotypes. Across donors, most TCR sequences were observed very rarely, whereas some public TCRs were present in many individuals. Cytomegalovirus status was reported to be diagnosed by the classifier with high specificity and sensitivity in both the original and validation cohorts. In vitro tests confirmed that a few of the cytomegalovirus-associated TCR beta chains recognize cytomegalovirus antigens. The validation cohort had no HLA typing available for a later analysis, so co-occurrence within that cohort was assessed over all 130 or so repertoires. In a later analysis, TCRs clustered in the first cohort were found to also tend to co-occur in the roughly 110 validation repertoires, with about 94% of cluster scores above 0. The study listed approximately 160 TCR beta chains as associated with cytomegalovirus.

This clone was observed a few times. The antigen it binds to is not known. No qualities accompany the bases; no much larger clone lies one base away. Separate from the roughly 660-subject first cohort, the validation cohort of about 120 subjects was the group to which the donors belonged. From the germline V gene, CDR1 is MDHEN and CDR2 is SYDVKM. From the cysteine up to the phenylalanine, the CDR3 has a length of 15 residues. CDR3 DNA only is kept here, 45 bases in frame from base 1. Relative to germline, V is 4 bases shorter and J is 1 base shorter, with 13 bases between their ends. Libraries were constructed by the immunoSEQ multiplex PCR assay. On the study's bioinformatics: A statistical classification framework was built to diagnose cytomegalovirus status from the catalog of TCR beta chain sequences. Entries here come from immuneACCESS through TCRdb and include only in-frame sequences with V and J called. Some clones fail to appear in such tables; in the studies checked, an unresolved V gene covers under half of the shortfall, and the cause of the remainder is unknown. D and trimming come from the DNA, and the V and J calls and clone size come from that table. In this sample the table shows about 240,000 clones, approximately 83% of which occur a single time. Of the sample, 1% to 1.5% falls within the top ten clones.

The sequence came from a woman between 25 and 40 years old in good health and CMV-seropositive. The rearranged segments are TRBV28 and TRBJ1-2; too little of a D gene remains to name it. Sequencing input: PBMCs. The DNA sequence is given as TGTGCCAGCAGTTCCCCCGGGGTGGTTAACTATGGCTACACCTTC. It codes for CASSSPGVVNYGYTF.